The 30 T cell receptor beta chains in this list originate from one sample, sequenced in a study of blood T cell repertoires in COVID-19. Clones were sequenced by immunoSEQ multiplex PCR, and TCRdb holds only the in-frame ones, with some missing. Seen here are fewer than 55,000 clones, roughly 90% observed once, and the top ten hold approximately 3%. The sequenced sample was peripheral blood. The receptors stem from a man in his fifties with active COVID-19.

The rearrangement uses TRBV6-5 and TRBJ2-7, with a weak D call TRBD1 (6 bases). The germline V gene encodes CDR1 MNHEY and CDR2 SVGAGI. V gave up 2 bases and J gave up 6 bases, with 11 bases separating them. This CDR3 has 13 amino acids. This CDR3 is CASSYLTGFEQYF. For the CDR3, the DNA is TGTGCCAGCAGTTACCTTACAGGGTTCGAGCAGTACTTC.

The chain links TRBV3-1 (or the pseudogene TRBV3-2) to TRBJ1-5; D is uncertain. This CDR3 is 14 amino acids long. The V end lost 1 base, the J end lost 2 bases, and 6 bases lay between the germline ends. The germline V gene has CDR1 LGHDT and CDR2 YNNKEL (reference sequence). CDR3 coding DNA: TGTGCCAGCAGCCAAGGGAGGGGCAATCAGCCCCAGCATTTT. As protein: CASSQGRGNQPQHF.

This clone was picked up a small number of times. This rearrangement joins TRBV4-1 to TRBJ1-2, with a possible D match to TRBD1 (5 bases). The CDR3 runs 15 residues. The V gene lost 0 bases and the J gene lost 2 bases, with 10 bases spanning the gap. CDR1 and CDR2 (germline): MGHRA, YSYEKL. This CDR3 reads CASSQDSTANYGYTF. In nucleotides, the CDR3 is TGCGCCAGCAGCCAAGATTCGACAGCCAACTATGGCTACACCTTC.

The chain employs TRBV2 and TRBJ2-3; 9 bases match TRBD1. Germline V lookup: CDR1 SNHLY, CDR2 FYNNEI. This CDR3 is built from 15 residues. The trim removed 6 bases at V and 5 bases at J, leaving 9 bases unmatched. CDR3 loop: CASSVNRGPKDTQYF. The CDR3 DNA is TGTGCCAGCAGCGTAAACAGGGGGCCAAAAGATACGCAGTATTTT.

The CDR3, as DNA: TGTGCCACCAGTGCACCAGGGTACAATGAGCAGTTCTTC. Its translation: CATSAPGYNEQFF. The chain combines TRBV24-1 with TRBJ2-1; possibly TRBD1 for D (5 bases). V lost 5 bases and J 4 bases, leaving 8 bases between the germline ends. Germline lookup yields CDR1 KGHDR and CDR2 SFDVKD. This CDR3 is built from 13 residues.

The chain has TRBV6-5 and TRBJ1-6, with D hard to call. CDR1 is MNHEY, CDR2 SVGAGI, per germline. This CDR3 has 11 residues. V lost 7 bases and J 5 bases, leaving 3 bases between the germline ends. CDR3 nucleotide sequence: TGTGCCAGCACCGATAATTCACCCCTCCACTTT. This sequence encodes CASTDNSPLHF.

This chain uses TRBV21-1 with TRBJ2-3; the table's D call, TRBD2, has no DNA check behind it. TRBV21-1 is reported as a pseudogene. This CDR3 comprises 16 residues. CDR3 nucleotide sequence: TGTGCCAGCAGCAAAGTACCAGCGGGAGGGCCCGATACGCAGTATTTT. It encodes CASSKVPAGGPDTQYF.

This clone has only one observation. V usage is TRBV6-2 or TRBV6-3 and J usage is TRBJ1-1; D perhaps matches TRBD1 (5 bases). CDR1 and CDR2 (germline): MNHEY, SVGEGT. V was trimmed by 2 bases and J by 5 bases, leaving 27 bases between them. This CDR3 region has 19 residues. CDR3 coding DNA: TGTGCCAGCAGTTACCCCAAGAGGAGGGGTACGAGGGATAGTACTGAAGCTTTCTTT. This sequence encodes CASSYPKRRGTRDSTEAFF.

The chain recombines TRBV19 with TRBJ1-6, with no clear D. The germline V gene has CDR1 LNHDA and CDR2 SQIVND (reference sequence). Trimming removed 4 bases from V and 6 bases from J, with 10 bases in between. The CDR3 has 14 residues. In DNA form, the CDR3 reads TGTGCCAGTAGTACGGCCGGGTCTAATTCACCCCTCCACTTT. It specifies CASSTAGSNSPLHF.

CDR3: CASARGTHSNQPQHF. CDR3 sequence (DNA): TGTGCTAGTGCGCGGGGGACCCATAGCAATCAGCCCCAGCATTTT. This rearrangement joins TRBV12-5 to TRBJ1-5; D is perhaps TRBD1 (5 bases). This CDR3 has 15 amino acids. Trimming removed 7 bases from V and 0 bases from J, with 13 bases in between. Germline assignment: CDR1 LGHNT and CDR2 FRNRAP. Complete variable domain (other parts from reference TRBV12-5 and TRBJ1-5): DARVTQTPRHKVTEMGQEVTMRCQPILGHNTVFWYRQTMMQGLELLAYFRNRAPLDDSGMPKDRFSAEMPDATLATLKIQPSEPRDSAVYFCASARGTHSNQPQHFGDGTRLSIL.

The genes are TRBV19 and TRBJ1-1; D is perhaps TRBD1 (5 bases). The germline V and J ends were trimmed by 8 bases and 2 bases, with 15 bases remaining between them. The CDR3 sequence is 14 residues long. Germline CDR1 and CDR2: LNHDA and SQIVND (reference sequence). In nucleotides, the CDR3 is TGTGCCAGTCATCAGGGCCTCTTCAACACTGAAGCTTTCTTT. Its translation: CASHQGLFNTEAFF.

The chain is built from TRBV6-5 and TRBJ1-5, with 7 bases aligning to TRBD1. The V and J ends lost 2 bases and 7 bases, in that order; junction bases with no gene match: 2. Germline V gene lookup returns CDR1 MNHEY and CDR2 SVGAGI. The CDR3 is made up of 13 amino acids. The CDR3 DNA reads as TGTGCCAGCAGTTACGACAGGGCCCAGCCCCAGCATTTT. This gives the protein CASSYDRAQPQHF.

The CDR3: CASSSRTSGGVSGETQYF. The CDR3, as DNA: TGTGCCAGCAGCTCCCGGACTAGCGGGGGCGTTTCGGGAGAGACCCAGTACTTC. The chain combines TRBV7-2 with TRBJ2-5; 13 bases are shared with TRBD2. Germline values: CDR1 SGHTA, CDR2 FQGNSA. Losses at the gene ends were 4 bases for V and 4 bases for J; bases not matched to a gene: 12. The CDR3 contains 18 residues.

This chain links TRBV18 with TRBJ1-4; 8 bases align to TRBD1. Germline CDR1 KGHSH, CDR2 LQKENI. The CDR3 is 15 residues long. V trimming: 3 bases; J trimming: 5 bases; junction bases outside the gene matches: 5. The CDR3 is CASSPRTGPNEKLFF. Written as DNA, the CDR3 is TGTGCCAGCTCACCTCGGACAGGGCCGAATGAAAAACTGTTTTTT.

The CDR3 nucleotides are TGTGCCAGTAGTATAGGGGTATCAGGGGAAATGGTTCAGCCCCAGCATTTT. Protein: CASSIGVSGEMVQPQHF. The genes are TRBV19 and TRBJ1-5; D is possibly TRBD1 (6 bases). Trimming removed 1 base from V and 6 bases from J, with 19 bases in between. CDR3 length: 17 amino acids. Germline assignment: CDR1 LNHDA and CDR2 SQIVND (reference sequence).

The chain has TRBV12-5 and TRBJ1-4; tentatively, D is TRBD1 (5 bases). The V and J ends lost 7 bases and 2 bases respectively, with 17 bases between them. Germline CDR1 LGHNT, CDR2 FRNRAP. There are 16 residues in the CDR3. The CDR3 reads CASAPGQAATNEKLFF. CDR3 DNA: TGTGCTAGTGCCCCAGGACAAGCCGCGACTAATGAAAAACTGTTTTTT.

The rearrangement links TRBV5-6 to TRBJ1-5, with 8 bases identical to TRBD1. In germline, CDR1 is SGHDT, CDR2 YYEEEE. After removal of 6 bases from V and 9 bases from J, the junction contained 14 bases not matched to a gene. This CDR3 is built from 15 residues. The CDR3 protein is CASTTAGGLAGPQHF. The CDR3, as DNA: TGTGCCAGCACTACCGCAGGGGGCCTAGCAGGGCCCCAGCATTTT.

This chain uses TRBV5-8 with TRBJ1-1; D remains ambiguous. The CDR3 sequence is 12 residues long. V gave up 5 bases and J gave up 11 bases, with 16 bases separating them. Germline-derived CDR1 and CDR2 are SGHTS and YDEGEE. The CDR3 protein is CASSSGPRWAFF. Here the CDR3 DNA reads TGTGCCAGCAGTAGCGGACCCCGCTGGGCTTTCTTT.

The chain joins TRBV3-1 (or the pseudogene TRBV3-2) to TRBJ2-7; D is possibly TRBD1 (6 bases). Germline loops: CDR1 LGHDT, CDR2 YNNKEL (reference sequence). V was trimmed by 2 bases and J by 2 bases, leaving 10 bases between them. The CDR3 consists of 14 residues. The CDR3 is CASSQLYRAYEQYF. As DNA, the CDR3 is TGTGCCAGCAGCCAACTGTACAGGGCCTACGAGCAGTACTTC.

The chain has TRBV6-1 and TRBJ1-3, with unresolved D. V dropped 2 bases and J dropped 0 bases, with 11 bases sitting between them. The V gene's germline CDR1 is MNHNS and CDR2 SASEGT. The CDR3 covers 16 residues. CDR3 in amino acids: CASSERRSVSGNTIYF. CDR3 DNA sequence: TGTGCCAGCAGTGAAAGGCGGTCAGTCTCTGGAAACACCATATATTTT.

This clone has only a few counts. This chain connects TRBV7-2 to TRBJ1-1; D unclear. The V and J ends lost 6 bases and 0 bases respectively, with 11 bases between them. The CDR3 sequence is 14 residues long. CDR1 SGHTA and CDR2 FQGNSA come from the germline V gene. The CDR3, as DNA: TGTGCCAGCAGGAGGGCAGCGATGAACACTGAAGCTTTCTTT. Amino acid sequence: CASRRAAMNTEAFF.

The chain links TRBV7-9 to TRBJ2-3; 7 bases map to TRBD2. Germline assignment: CDR1 SEHNR and CDR2 FQNEAQ (reference sequence). V trimming: 0 bases; J trimming: 6 bases; junction bases outside the gene matches: 6. The CDR3 extends over 15 amino acids. This CDR3 is CASSLAGGSTDTQYF. CDR3 sequence (DNA): TGTGCCAGCAGCTTAGCCGGCGGGAGTACCGATACGCAGTATTTT.

The chain employs TRBV9 and TRBJ1-2; 7 bases match TRBD1. The CDR3 consists of 16 residues. Germline trimming cut 2 bases from V and 4 bases from J; bases unmatched to any gene: 11. The germline gives CDR1 SGDLS, CDR2 YYNGEE. DNA for the CDR3: TGTGCCAGCAGCGTCGCTAGGACAGGATCCGCCTATGGCTACACCTTC. Encoded protein: CASSVARTGSAYGYTF.

The CDR3 nucleotides are TGTGCCAGCTCACGATACCGACAGGCTGACAGTTCACCCCTCCACTTT. Its translation is CASSRYRQADSSPLHF. V and J are TRBV18 and TRBJ1-6, with D perhaps matching TRBD1 (6 bases). The CDR3 sequence is 16 residues long. CDR1 and CDR2 from the germline V gene are KGHSH and LQKENI. V lost 4 bases to trimming and J lost 9 bases, with 19 bases between them. The full variable domain, in which reference TRBV18 and TRBJ1-6 provide the parts outside the CDR3, is NAGVMQNPRHLVRRRGQEARLRCSPMKGHSHVYWYRQLPEEGLKFMVYLQKENIIDESGMPKERFSAEFPKEGPSILRIQQVVRGDSAAYFCASSRYRQADSSPLHFGNGTRLTVT.

The chain joins TRBV6-2 or TRBV6-3 to TRBJ1-2, with 7 bases fitting TRBD1. The V segment lost 2 bases and the J segment 2 bases; nucleotides outside the gene matches: 5. CDR1 is MNHEY, CDR2 SVGEGT, per germline. This CDR3 has 15 amino acids. The CDR3 DNA sequence: TGTGCCAGCAGTTACCCGACAGGGTCAAACTATGGCTACACCTTC. Translated, it gives CASSYPTGSNYGYTF.

CDR3 residues: CSTLRGTGELFF. The CDR3 nucleotides read TGCAGCACTCTCAGGGGGACCGGGGAGCTGTTTTTT. The rearrangement uses TRBV29-1 and TRBJ2-2; 7 positions match TRBD1. This CDR3 has 12 amino acids. The ends lost 8 bases at V and 5 bases at J; junction bases unmatched: 5. Germline V CDR1 and CDR2: SQVTM, ANQGSEA.

The rearrangement joins TRBV6-4 to TRBJ2-5; TRBD2 matches 8 bases. There are 14 residues in the CDR3. The V segment lost 0 bases and the J segment 5 bases; nucleotides outside the gene matches: 2. Germline V CDR1 and CDR2: MRHNA, SNTAGT. This chain's CDR3 is CASSDSGRGETQYF. In nucleotides, the CDR3 is TGTGCCAGCAGTGACTCCGGGAGGGGTGAGACCCAGTACTTC.

This chain connects TRBV5-4 to TRBJ2-3; the match to TRBD1 covers 7 bases. CDR3 length: 15 residues. CDR1 is SGHNT and CDR2 is YYREEE in the germline V gene (reference sequence). Trimming removed 4 bases from V and 0 bases from J; junction bases left unmatched: 5. The CDR3 nucleotides are TGTGCCAGCAGCCCGCTGGGACAGAGCACAGATACGCAGTATTTT. Amino acid sequence: CASSPLGQSTDTQYF. The complete variable domain, with remaining parts taken from reference TRBV5-4 and TRBJ2-3, reads ETGVTQSPTHLIKTRGQQVTLRCSSQSGHNTVSWYQQALGQGPQFIFQYYREEENGRGNFPPRFSGLQFPNYSSELNVNALELDDSALYLCASSPLGQSTDTQYFGPGTRLTVL.

CDR3 residues: CASRWTGEETQYF. CDR3 DNA sequence: TGTGCCAGCAGGTGGACAGGGGAGGAGACCCAGTACTTC. The chain is built from TRBV6-5 and TRBJ2-5, with 9 bases fitting TRBD1. The CDR3 is 13 amino acids. V lost 6 bases to trimming and J lost 5 bases; unmatched junction nucleotides: 4. From germline, CDR1 is MNHEY and CDR2 SVGAGI.

The genes are TRBV7-2 and TRBJ1-2, with a weak D call TRBD1 (6 bases). Germline-derived CDR1 and CDR2 are SGHTA and FQGNSA. The CDR3 is 19 residues long. Trimming shortened V by 2 bases and J by 1 base, and 23 bases separated the two germline ends. CDR3 residues: CASSLHFRTADLFNYGYTF. DNA of the CDR3: TGTGCCAGCAGCTTACACTTCCGGACAGCAGATTTATTTAACTATGGCTACACCTTC.